This passage covers 27 T cell receptor beta chains from one sample sequenced in a study of Ad26.COV2.S vaccination and SARS-CoV-2 variants. Treatment meaning: roughly 19 received Ad26.COV2.S at low or high dose, single or two shots; 5 received placebo; per-sample allocation not given. Samples came from day 63 after the first vaccine or placebo injection. Repertoires were generated with immunoSEQ multiplex PCR, while TCRdb's copy carries only in-frame clones and drops some. Among about 480,000 clones listed, around 85% were seen once. This specimen was peripheral blood, taken in a trial of Ad26.COV2.S vaccine versus placebo. The receptors derive from a person between 18 and 59 years old who received the Ad26.COV2.S COVID-19 vaccine or a placebo.

J is TRBJ2-3 and V is TRBV7-3; 10 nucleotides line up with TRBD2. This CDR3 region has 16 residues. Germline CDR1 and CDR2: SGHTA and FQGTGA. With 6 bases clipped from V and 0 bases from J, the junction kept 6 bases outside the gene matches. The CDR3 spells CASSRLAGGSTDTQYF. The CDR3 DNA reads as TGTGCCAGCAGTCGATTAGCGGGGGGAAGCACAGATACGCAGTATTTT.

The gene calls are TRBV16 and TRBJ2-3, with D possibly being TRBD2 (6 bases). V shed 7 bases and J shed 4 bases, with 15 bases lying between them. Germline V gene lookup returns CDR1 KGHSY and CDR2 FQNENV. The CDR3 loop spans 14 amino acids. The chain's CDR3 is CASTVGLLPDTQYF. DNA for the CDR3: TGTGCCAGCACCGTGGGACTTCTCCCAGATACGCAGTATTTT.

Only one count was recorded for this clone. The J gene is TRBJ1-2, the V gene TRBV15; D is undetermined. Germline V gene lookup returns CDR1 LNHNV and CDR2 YYDKDF (reference sequence). This CDR3 spans 12 amino acids. V lost 1 base, J lost 3 bases, and 3 bases lay in between. The chain's CDR3 is CATSRGDYGYTF. The CDR3 DNA reads TGTGCCACCAGCAGAGGGGACTATGGCTACACCTTC. The variable domain in full, completed from reference TRBV15 and TRBJ1-2, reads DAMVIQNPRYQVTQFGKPVTLSCSQTLNHNVMYWYQQKSSQAPKLLFHYYDKDFNNEADTPDNFQSRRPNTSFCFLDIRSPGLGDTAMYLCATSRGDYGYTFGSGTRLTVV.

This clone was seen at least ten times. The rearrangement uses TRBV15 and TRBJ1-5; a weak D match, TRBD1 (5 bases). V dropped 4 bases and J dropped 3 bases, with 10 bases sitting between them. The CDR3 totals 14 residues. CDR1 and CDR2 (germline): LNHNV, YYDKDF (reference sequence). The CDR3 region is CATSTRQLNQPQHF. DNA of the CDR3: TGTGCCACCAGCACCCGACAGCTCAATCAGCCCCAGCATTTT.

This chain uses TRBV5-4 with TRBJ2-2, with 7 nucleotides matching TRBD1. This CDR3 spans 15 amino acids. CDR1 SGHNT and CDR2 YYREEE come from the germline V gene (reference sequence). The V gene end was trimmed by 2 bases and the J gene end by 1 base; junction bases not matched to a gene: 2. The CDR3 DNA is TGTGCCAGCAGCTTTCGGACAGGGAACACCGGGGAGCTGTTTTTT. Residues: CASSFRTGNTGELFF.

This clone was observed once. The chain carries TRBV5-1 and TRBJ2-7, with D perhaps TRBD2 (5 bases). V was trimmed by 0 bases and J by 0 bases, leaving 10 bases between them. The germline CDR1 and CDR2 sequences are SGHRS and YFSETQ. The CDR3 sequence is 15 residues long. CDR3 in amino acids: CASSLGPSSSYEQYF. The CDR3 nucleotides are TGCGCCAGCAGCTTGGGGCCTAGCTCCTCCTACGAGCAGTACTTC.

CDR3 amino acids: CASSFATSFYTF. CDR3 sequence (DNA): TGTGCCAGCAGCTTCGCCACCTCCTTCTACACCTTC. The chain has TRBV28 and TRBJ1-2; no definite D call. There are 12 residues in the CDR3. Germline V gene lookup returns CDR1 MDHEN and CDR2 SYDVKM. V was shortened by 6 bases and J by 10 bases, with 15 bases between the two germline ends.

This clone was recorded only once. This sequence joins TRBV2 and TRBJ2-2; D is unresolved. From germline, CDR1 is SNHLY and CDR2 FYNNEI. The CDR3 loop spans 15 amino acids. The V and J ends lost 0 bases and 6 bases respectively, with 11 bases between them. In DNA form, the CDR3 reads TGTGCCAGCAGTGAAGCGCTTCCGTCCTCCGGGGAGCTGTTTTTT. Translating it yields CASSEALPSSGELFF.

The chain links TRBV2 to TRBJ2-2, with D hard to call. The CDR3 totals 13 residues. V was trimmed by 7 bases and J by 7 bases, leaving 13 bases between them. CDR1 and CDR2 from the germline V gene are SNHLY and FYNNEI. The CDR3 DNA is TGTGCCAGCACCGTGGGTCCAAGCGGGGAGCTGTTTTTT. It codes for CASTVGPSGELFF.

This chain links TRBV5-6 with TRBJ2-3, with 10 nucleotides matching TRBD2. The CDR3 contains 15 residues. The V gene end was trimmed by 3 bases and the J gene end by 4 bases; junction bases not matched to a gene: 5. Germline V gene data show CDR1 as SGHDT and CDR2 as YYEEEE. The CDR3: CASSSAAGGPDTQYF. CDR3 in DNA: TGTGCCAGCAGCTCAGCAGCGGGAGGGCCAGATACGCAGTATTTT.

V is TRBV6-2 or TRBV6-3 and J is TRBJ2-2, with D maybe TRBD2 (5 bases). There are 13 residues in the CDR3. V was shortened by 6 bases and J by 7 bases, with 12 bases between the two germline ends. CDR1 MNHEY and CDR2 SVGEGT come from the germline V gene. The CDR3 protein is CASSWTRGGELFF. The CDR3, as DNA: TGTGCCAGCAGCTGGACTCGGGGCGGGGAGCTGTTTTTT.

The sample holds a few counts of this clone. The chain joins TRBV5-4 to TRBJ1-2; no reliable D call. This CDR3 contains 15 residues. Germline CDR1 and CDR2: SGHNT and YYREEE (reference sequence). Trimming took off 0 bases at V and 4 bases at J, with 13 bases between the two ends. CDR3 sequence reads: CASSLVSQRSYGYTF. In DNA form, the CDR3 reads TGTGCCAGCAGCTTGGTGTCCCAAAGAAGCTATGGCTACACCTTC.

This clone was picked up one time. V and J are TRBV5-6 and TRBJ2-7; the D gene is possibly TRBD2 (5 bases). This CDR3 is built from 16 residues. From germline, CDR1 is SGHDT and CDR2 YYEEEE. Trimming pared 2 bases from V and 3 bases from J, leaving 18 bases between. Here the CDR3 reads CASSLYGVSSLYEQYF. In DNA form, the CDR3 reads TGTGCCAGCAGCTTATACGGGGTATCATCCCTCTACGAGCAGTACTTC.

The V gene is TRBV5-8, the J gene TRBJ1-2, with a tentative D call TRBD1 (6 bases). V was pared by 4 bases and J by 8 bases, with 24 bases between. Germline V CDR1 and CDR2: SGHTS, YDEGEE. The CDR3 is 16 residues long. DNA of the CDR3: TGTGCCAGCAGCCTGGGGGCTGGTGAGGGGAGCGCCGGCTACACCTTC. Protein sequence: CASSLGAGEGSAGYTF.

V and J are TRBV7-9 and TRBJ2-5; D uncertain. Trimming removed 5 bases at V and 5 bases at J, with 15 bases between. The CDR3 is 14 amino acids. The germline gives CDR1 SEHNR, CDR2 FQNEAQ (reference sequence). Written as DNA, the CDR3 is TGTGCCAGCAGCCGGACCAACCCTCGGGAGACCCAGTACTTC. This codes for CASSRTNPRETQYF.

CDR3 nucleotides: TGTGCCAGCAGCATACAGGGGGCGGTCGATGAGCAGTTCTTC. Translated: CASSIQGAVDEQFF. The chain recombines TRBV9 with TRBJ2-1, with 9 bases identical to TRBD1. The CDR3 totals 14 residues. J was trimmed by 8 bases and V by 4 bases; bases with no gene match: 7. Germline assignment: CDR1 SGDLS and CDR2 YYNGEE.

The CDR3 sequence: CASSRDFQWGEQYF. The CDR3 DNA is TGTGCCAGCAGCCGGGACTTTCAGTGGGGCGAGCAGTACTTC. The chain employs TRBV7-2 and TRBJ2-7, with D possibly TRBD2 on 6 matching bases. The CDR3 totals 14 residues. V was shortened by 5 bases and J by 6 bases, with 17 bases between the two germline ends. Germline-derived CDR1 and CDR2 are SGHTA and FQGNSA. Combining the CDR3 with reference TRBV7-2 and TRBJ2-7 gives the whole variable domain GAGVSQSPSNKVTEKGKDVELRCDPISGHTALYWYRQSLGQGLEFLIYFQGNSAPDKSGLPSDRFSAERTGGSVSTLTIQRTQQEDSAVYLCASSRDFQWGEQYFGPGTRLTVT.

This chain links TRBV6-5 with TRBJ1-1; D might be TRBD1 (5 bases). Germline lookup yields CDR1 MNHEY and CDR2 SVGAGI. The V end was cut by 1 base, the J end by 3 bases, with 15 bases between. The CDR3 is 16 residues long. The CDR3 loop reads CASSYLTVGGHTEAFF. The CDR3 DNA follows: TGTGCCAGCAGTTACTTGACAGTCGGCGGGCACACTGAAGCTTTCTTT.

As for this clone: This same CDR3 is encoded by further DNA sequences in the sample. The chain is built from TRBV9 and TRBJ2-7, with 10 positions matching TRBD2. The CDR3 runs to 15 residues. Looked up from germline, CDR1 is SGDLS and CDR2 is YYNGEE. The ends lost 0 bases at V and 3 bases at J; junction bases unmatched: 3. CDR3 in DNA: TGTGCCAGCAGCGTAGGCACTAGCGGGAACTACGAGCAGTACTTC. Its protein is CASSVGTSGNYEQYF.

The chain has TRBV7-2 and TRBJ1-6; 7 positions match TRBD1. This CDR3 spans 15 amino acids. The germline V gene has CDR1 SGHTA and CDR2 FQGNSA. Unmatched junction bases numbered 4, after V lost 2 bases and J lost 6 bases. Here the CDR3 DNA reads TGTGCCAGCAGCTTATATAACAGGGGTAATTCACCCCTCCACTTT. Amino acid sequence: CASSLYNRGNSPLHF.

This clone was recorded only once. The genes are TRBV15 and TRBJ2-6, with D uncertain. The CDR3 totals 19 residues. The V and J ends lost 0 bases and 1 base respectively, with 16 bases between them. CDR1 is LNHNV and CDR2 is YYDKDF in the germline V gene (reference sequence). This CDR3 reads CATSREKAFDGSGANVLTF. CDR3 nucleotide sequence: TGTGCCACCAGCAGAGAGAAAGCTTTTGATGGATCTGGGGCCAACGTCCTGACTTTC.

The chain links TRBV19 to TRBJ1-5; 7 positions agree with TRBD1. With V trimmed by 8 bases and J by 3 bases, 10 bases remained unmatched. Germline CDR1 is LNHDA and CDR2 is SQIVND (reference sequence). The CDR3 spans 15 residues. Here the CDR3 DNA reads TGTGCCAGTCGGTGGACAGGCGGAAACAATCAGCCCCAGCATTTT. This gives the protein CASRWTGGNNQPQHF. The variable domain in full, with the rest retrieved from reference TRBV19 and TRBJ1-5, is DGGITQSPKYLFRKEGQNVTLSCEQNLNHDAMYWYRQDPGQGLRLIYYSQIVNDFQKGDIAEGYSVSREKKESFPLTVTSAQKNPTAFYLCASRWTGGNNQPQHFGDGTRLSIL.

The chain joins TRBV6-6 to TRBJ2-7; 10 bases match TRBD2. The germline gives CDR1 MNHNY, CDR2 SVGAGI (reference sequence). V lost 2 bases and J lost 4; bases outside the gene matches: 5. This CDR3 contains 15 residues. DNA for the CDR3: TGTGCCAGCAGTTACGGGCTAGCGGGAGAGTACGAGCAGTACTTC. This gives the protein CASSYGLAGEYEQYF.

The chain links TRBV30 to TRBJ1-6; D call uncertain. Looked up from germline, CDR1 is GTSNPN and CDR2 is SVGIG (reference sequence). V was cut by 2 bases and J by 6 bases, with 14 bases left in between. This CDR3 region has 15 residues. The CDR3: CAWSTLGSVNSPLHF. DNA for the CDR3: TGTGCCTGGAGTACCTTAGGAAGCGTTAATTCACCCCTCCACTTT.

The J gene is TRBJ2-1, the V gene TRBV30; no clear D gene. This CDR3 is built from 13 residues. V was trimmed by 2 bases and J by 9 bases, leaving 14 bases between them. Germline CDR1 reads GTSNPN; CDR2 reads SVGIG (reference sequence). CDR3 region: CAWSWSDLAEQFF. In DNA, the CDR3 is TGTGCCTGGAGTTGGTCCGATCTGGCTGAGCAGTTCTTC.

The chain employs TRBV5-1 and TRBJ2-2, with 11 bases identical to TRBD2. Unmatched junction bases numbered 10, after V lost 4 bases and J lost 5 bases. The CDR3 contains 17 residues. CDR1 is SGHRS, CDR2 YFSETQ, per germline. The DNA of the CDR3 is TGCGCCAGCAGCCTCCTAACTAGCGGGAGAGGGACCGGGGAGCTGTTTTTT. Translated, it gives CASSLLTSGRGTGELFF.

The genes are TRBV5-8 and TRBJ1-1; 8 nucleotides match TRBD1. The CDR3 is 16 residues long. Trimming removed 0 bases from V and 1 base from J; junction bases left unmatched: 5. The germline V gene has CDR1 SGHTS and CDR2 YDEGEE. The CDR3 reads CASSLARGPGNTEAFF. The CDR3 DNA is TGTGCCAGCAGCTTGGCCAGGGGGCCGGGGAACACTGAAGCTTTCTTT. Looking up the rest from reference TRBV5-8 and TRBJ1-1 gives the full variable domain: EAGVTQSPTHLIKTRGQQATLRCSPISGHTSVYWYQQALGLGLQFLLWYDEGEERNRGNFPPRFSGRQFPNYSSELNVNALELEDSALYLCASSLARGPGNTEAFFGQGTRLTVV.